A selection of T cell receptor beta chains follows, all from one sample in a study of regulatory T cells in long-lasting Graves disease. MiXCR was run by TCRdb on the multiplex PCR reads, yielding one entry per CDR3 protein. The profile covers 440,000 or so distinct CDR3 sequences, with about 15% appearing a single time and roughly a sixth taken by the ten largest. These data also featured in a second study, about T cells in Graves' hyperthyroidism and ophthalmopathy.

Material: peripheral blood mononuclear cells (PBMCs), obtained at new diagnosis, from a patient treated with antithyroid drugs. The receptors were gathered from a woman aged 25 to 39 with Graves disease. Both conserved end residues are part of each CDR3. D genes are given only for firm matches. A clone size is listed for some rows: how often the clone was seen (once, few, many), or a class if it is expanded.

J: TRBJ2-2
length: 16
size: .
D: .
V: TRBV9
CDR3: CASSSFTGRFTGELFF
DNA: TGTGCCAGCAGCTCTTTTACCGGTCGGTTTACCGGGGAGCTGTTTTTT

J: TRBJ2-3
length: 15
size: few
D: .
V: TRBV6-2/TRBV6-3
CDR3: CASSQSTPGGRTQYF
DNA: TGTGCCAGCAGTCAATCAACCCCTGGGGGCCGTACGCAGTATTTT

J: TRBJ1-1
length: 14
size: many
D: .
V: TRBV3-1
CDR3: CASSHGGGDTEAFF
DNA: TGTGCCAGCAGCCATGGAGGCGGCGACACTGAAGCTTTCTTT

J: TRBJ2-7
length: 14
size: many
D: TRBD1
V: TRBV6-1
CDR3: CASHPDRGIHEQYF
DNA: TGTGCCAGTCACCCAGACAGGGGAATCCACGAGCAGTACTTC

J: TRBJ1-1
length: 13
size: many
D: .
V: TRBV3-1
CDR3: CASSHGQNTEAFF
DNA: TGTGCCAGCAGCCACGGACAGAACACTGAAGCTTTCTTT

J: TRBJ1-5
length: 15
size: many
D: .
V: TRBV20-1
CDR3: CSARSGLSGNQPQHF
DNA: TGCAGTGCTAGATCGGGACTGTCGGGCAATCAGCCCCAGCATTTT

J: TRBJ2-2
length: 14
size: many
D: .
V: TRBV5-1
CDR3: CASSLVLNTGELFF
DNA: TGCGCCAGCAGCTTGGTCTTGAACACCGGGGAGCTGTTTTTT

J: TRBJ2-7
length: 16
size: many
D: TRBD2
V: TRBV11-2
CDR3: CASSPSGRAPNYEQYF
DNA: TGTGCCAGCAGTCCTAGCGGGAGGGCCCCCAACTACGAGCAGTACTTC

J: TRBJ2-1
length: 17
size: many
D: .
V: TRBV27
CDR3: CASSLSTGTSAYNEQFF
DNA: TGTGCCAGCAGTTTGTCAACCGGGACTTCCGCGTACAATGAGCAGTTCTTC

J: TRBJ1-2
length: 15
size: .
D: .
V: TRBV19
CDR3: CASSMAERQGYGYTF
DNA: TGTGCCAGTAGTATGGCGGAGCGCCAGGGGTATGGCTACACCTTC

J: TRBJ1-2
length: 12
size: many
D: .
V: TRBV12-3/TRBV12-4
CDR3: CASNSREEGYTF
DNA: TGTGCCAGCAACAGTCGGGAGGAAGGCTACACCTTC

J: TRBJ2-5
length: 15
size: .
D: TRBD2
V: TRBV9
CDR3: CASSVGGGDQETQYF
DNA: TGTGCCAGCAGCGTAGGCGGGGGAGATCAAGAGACCCAGTACTTC

J: TRBJ2-5
length: 15
size: few
D: TRBD2
V: TRBV3-1
CDR3: CASSQNSGGAETQYF
DNA: TGTGCCAGCAGCCAGAATAGCGGGGGGGCCGAGACCCAGTACTTC

J: TRBJ2-3
length: 15
size: few
D: TRBD2
V: TRBV24-1
CDR3: CATSDLASGSYTQYF
DNA: TGTGCCACCAGTGATTTGGCTAGCGGGAGTTATACGCAGTATTTT

J: TRBJ2-7
length: 15
size: many
D: .
V: TRBV11-2
CDR3: CASSLSENLSYEQYF
DNA: TGTGCCAGCAGCTTATCTGAGAACCTTTCCTACGAGCAGTACTTC

J: TRBJ2-2
length: 16
size: few
D: .
V: TRBV5-6
CDR3: CASSLDSGFNTGELFF
DNA: TGTGCCAGCAGCTTGGACTCAGGGTTTAACACCGGGGAGCTGTTTTTT

J: TRBJ1-1
length: 14
size: many
D: TRBD1
V: TRBV12-3/TRBV12-4
CDR3: CASSPGQQNTEAFF
DNA: TGTGCCAGCAGTCCGGGACAGCAGAACACTGAAGCTTTCTTT

J: TRBJ2-1
length: 15
size: few
D: .
V: TRBV9
CDR3: CASSISGNRGNEQFF
DNA: TGTGCCAGCAGCATTAGCGGCAACCGCGGCAATGAGCAGTTCTTC

J: TRBJ1-2
length: 18
size: few
D: TRBD1
V: TRBV24-1
CDR3: CATSSPRTGDRGYYGYTF
DNA: TGTGCCACCAGTTCTCCGAGGACGGGGGACAGGGGCTACTATGGCTACACCTTC

J: TRBJ1-2
length: 15
size: few
D: .
V: TRBV10-2
CDR3: CASSESPDSVYGYTF
DNA: TGCGCCAGCAGTGAGTCACCGGACAGCGTCTATGGCTACACCTTC

J: TRBJ1-1
length: 12
size: few
D: .
V: TRBV4-1
CDR3: CASSGREVEAFF
DNA: TGCGCCAGCAGCGGCAGGGAGGTAGAAGCTTTCTTT

J: TRBJ2-5
length: 14
size: many
D: TRBD1
V: TRBV7-2
CDR3: CASSLDRGRETQYF
DNA: TGTGCCAGCAGCCTGGACAGGGGGCGCGAGACCCAGTACTTC

J: TRBJ2-7
length: 14
size: many
D: .
V: TRBV7-2
CDR3: CASRAGTASYEQYF
DNA: TGTGCCAGCAGGGCCGGGACCGCTTCCTACGAGCAGTACTTC

J: TRBJ2-1
length: 16
size: many
D: TRBD2
V: TRBV12-3/TRBV12-4
CDR3: CASSLDSGSSYNEQFF
DNA: TGTGCCAGCAGTTTAGATAGCGGGAGTTCATACAATGAGCAGTTCTTC

J: TRBJ2-7
length: 12
size: many
D: .
V: TRBV13
CDR3: CASSAQQGKQYF
DNA: TGTGCCAGCAGCGCCCAACAGGGAAAGCAGTACTTC

J: TRBJ2-5
length: 18
size: many
D: TRBD2
V: TRBV3-1
CDR3: CASSQDFQGLAGSETQYF
DNA: TGTGCCAGCAGCCAAGATTTTCAAGGACTAGCGGGATCAGAGACCCAGTACTTC

J: TRBJ2-2
length: 17
size: .
D: TRBD1
V: TRBV19
CDR3: CASSIGTGGLSTGELFF
DNA: TGTGCCAGTAGTATAGGGACAGGGGGCTTGAGCACCGGGGAGCTGTTTTTT

J: TRBJ2-3
length: 15
size: many
D: .
V: TRBV28
CDR3: CASRDPSDSTDTQYF
DNA: TGTGCCAGCAGGGACCCTAGTGATAGCACAGATACGCAGTATTTT

J: TRBJ2-3
length: 13
size: many
D: TRBD2
V: TRBV12-3/TRBV12-4
CDR3: CASGLAGGDTQYF
DNA: TGTGCCAGCGGGCTAGCGGGAGGAGATACGCAGTATTTT

J: TRBJ2-6
length: 14
size: many
D: .
V: TRBV5-1
CDR3: CASSTTSGANVLTF
DNA: TGCGCCAGCAGCACAACCTCTGGGGCCAACGTCCTGACTTTC

J: TRBJ1-5
length: 12
size: few
D: .
V: TRBV29-1
CDR3: CSVWDFNQPQHF
DNA: TGCAGCGTTTGGGACTTCAATCAGCCCCAGCATTTT

J: TRBJ2-1
length: 13
size: many
D: .
V: TRBV20-1
CDR3: CSAKKQGNNEQFF
DNA: TGCAGTGCTAAGAAACAGGGTAATAATGAGCAGTTCTTC

J: TRBJ2-3
length: 16
size: many
D: TRBD2
V: TRBV20-1
CDR3: CSARDLGLAGTDTQYF
DNA: TGCAGTGCTAGAGATCTCGGCCTAGCGGGCACAGATACGCAGTATTTT

J: TRBJ2-1
length: 15
size: few
D: .
V: TRBV11-2
CDR3: CASSLGRGANNEQFF
DNA: TGTGCCAGCAGCTTAGGTCGGGGTGCTAACAATGAGCAGTTCTTC

J: TRBJ1-4
length: 15
size: .
D: .
V: TRBV5-8
CDR3: CASRETGARGEKLFF
DNA: TGTGCCAGCAGGGAAACGGGGGCGCGGGGTGAAAAACTGTTTTTT

J: TRBJ2-3
length: 15
size: many
D: TRBD2
V: TRBV10-1
CDR3: CASSEAGAGVDTQYF
DNA: TGCGCCAGCAGTGAAGCAGGAGCGGGAGTGGATACGCAGTATTTT

J: TRBJ2-7
length: 15
size: many
D: TRBD2
V: TRBV2
CDR3: CASTLIAGGSYEQYF
DNA: TGTGCCAGCACCTTGATAGCGGGAGGGAGCTACGAGCAGTACTTC

J: TRBJ1-6
length: 14
size: few
D: .
V: TRBV19
CDR3: CASSPDIGNSPLHF
DNA: TGTGCCAGTAGTCCCGACATTGGGAATTCACCCCTCCACTTT

J: TRBJ1-5
length: 15
size: few
D: .
V: TRBV10-3
CDR3: CAKRTSLRGNQPQHF
DNA: TGTGCCAAAAGGACCTCTCTGCGGGGCAATCAGCCCCAGCATTTT

J: TRBJ2-1
length: 16
size: few
D: TRBD1
V: TRBV24-1
CDR3: CATSDPQGASYNEQFF
DNA: TGTGCCACCAGTGACCCGCAGGGGGCATCCTACAATGAGCAGTTCTTC

J: TRBJ2-6
length: 16
size: once
D: .
V: TRBV18
CDR3: CASSGHGGAGANVLTF
DNA: TGTGCCAGCTCCGGACATGGGGGCGCTGGGGCCAACGTCCTGACTTTC

J: TRBJ2-2
length: 17
size: .
D: TRBD1
V: TRBV7-6
CDR3: CASSLIPGQGDTGELFF
DNA: TGTGCCAGCAGCTTAATTCCGGGACAGGGAGACACCGGGGAGCTGTTTTTT

J: TRBJ2-1
length: 18
size: many
D: TRBD2
V: TRBV28
CDR3: CASSFGGLAGSSYNEQFF
DNA: TGTGCCAGCAGTTTTGGTGGACTAGCGGGGAGCTCCTACAATGAGCAGTTCTTC

J: TRBJ2-2
length: 15
size: few
D: .
V: TRBV25-1
CDR3: CASSDRGGVDGELFF
DNA: TGTGCCAGCAGTGATCGCGGCGGGGTGGACGGGGAGCTGTTTTTT

J: TRBJ2-7
length: 14
size: many
D: .
V: TRBV4-1
CDR3: CASSQGILTYEQYF
DNA: TGCGCCAGCAGCCAAGGTATCCTGACCTACGAGCAGTACTTC

J: TRBJ2-2
length: 17
size: .
D: .
V: TRBV5-4
CDR3: CASSLPKGKENTGELFF
DNA: TGTGCCAGCTCCCTCCCTAAGGGAAAGGAGAACACCGGGGAGCTGTTTTTT

J: TRBJ2-1
length: 14
size: .
D: TRBD2
V: TRBV20-1
CDR3: CSALRTSGNNEQFF
DNA: TGCAGTGCCCTGCGGACTAGCGGAAACAATGAGCAGTTCTTC

J: TRBJ2-3
length: 15
size: many
D: .
V: TRBV7-3
CDR3: CASSPSGAVRDTQYF
DNA: TGTGCCAGCAGCCCATCGGGGGCTGTCAGGGATACGCAGTATTTT

J: TRBJ2-7
length: 15
size: many
D: TRBD2
V: TRBV2
CDR3: CAGRPNTGGYYEQYF
DNA: TGTGCCGGCAGACCCAACACGGGAGGGTACTACGAGCAGTACTTC

J: TRBJ2-1
length: 9
size: .
D: .
V: TRBV20-1
CDR3: CSASNEQFF
DNA: TGCAGTGCTAGTAACGAGCAGTTCTTC

J: TRBJ1-5
length: 14
size: .
D: .
V: TRBV20-1
CDR3: CSATDAGAGQPQHF
DNA: TGCAGTGCCACCGACGCAGGGGCTGGGCAGCCCCAGCATTTT

J: TRBJ2-7
length: 15
size: few
D: .
V: TRBV19
CDR3: CASKVGTGAGHEQYF
DNA: TGTGCCAGTAAAGTGGGGACGGGAGCGGGTCACGAGCAGTACTTC

J: TRBJ2-3
length: 14
size: few
D: .
V: TRBV5-5
CDR3: CASSTGASVDTQYF
DNA: TGTGCCAGCAGCACCGGGGCTAGCGTAGATACGCAGTATTTT

J: TRBJ2-3
length: 16
size: .
D: TRBD2
V: TRBV5-1
CDR3: CASSSRAGANTDTQYF
DNA: TGCGCCAGCAGCTCTAGAGCGGGAGCTAACACAGATACGCAGTATTTT

J: TRBJ2-7
length: 15
size: many
D: TRBD1
V: TRBV5-1
CDR3: CASSLAWDRGHEQYF
DNA: TGCGCCAGCAGCTTGGCCTGGGACAGGGGCCACGAGCAGTACTTC

J: TRBJ1-2
length: 14
size: .
D: TRBD1
V: TRBV24-1
CDR3: CATSDSDRLGGYTF
DNA: TGTGCCACCAGTGATTCGGACAGGCTAGGTGGCTACACCTTC

J: TRBJ2-3
length: 18
size: many
D: TRBD1
V: TRBV20-1
CDR3: CSAPGTGDLLATTDTQYF
DNA: TGCAGTGCTCCCGGGACAGGGGACTTGCTAGCAACCACAGATACGCAGTATTTT

J: TRBJ2-7
length: 14
size: many
D: TRBD2
V: TRBV6-2/TRBV6-3
CDR3: CASSAREERSEQYF
DNA: TGTGCCAGCAGTGCCCGGGAGGAGCGGTCCGAGCAGTACTTC